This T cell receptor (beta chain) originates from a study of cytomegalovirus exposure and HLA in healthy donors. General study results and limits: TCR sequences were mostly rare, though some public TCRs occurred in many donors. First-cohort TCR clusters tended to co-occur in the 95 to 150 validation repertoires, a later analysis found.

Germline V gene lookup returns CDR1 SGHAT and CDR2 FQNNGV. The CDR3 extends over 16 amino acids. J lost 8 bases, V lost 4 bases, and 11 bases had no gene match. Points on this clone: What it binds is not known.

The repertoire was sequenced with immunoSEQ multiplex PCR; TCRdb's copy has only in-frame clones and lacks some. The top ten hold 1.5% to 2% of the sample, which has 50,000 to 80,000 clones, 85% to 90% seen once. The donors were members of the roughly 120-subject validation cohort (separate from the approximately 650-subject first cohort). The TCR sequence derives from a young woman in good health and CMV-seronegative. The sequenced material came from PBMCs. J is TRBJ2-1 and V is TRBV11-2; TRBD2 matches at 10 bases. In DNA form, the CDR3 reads TGTGCCAGCAGCTGGCGACTTGTAGCGGGAGGCGATGAGCAGTTCTTC. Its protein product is CASSWRLVAGGDEQFF.